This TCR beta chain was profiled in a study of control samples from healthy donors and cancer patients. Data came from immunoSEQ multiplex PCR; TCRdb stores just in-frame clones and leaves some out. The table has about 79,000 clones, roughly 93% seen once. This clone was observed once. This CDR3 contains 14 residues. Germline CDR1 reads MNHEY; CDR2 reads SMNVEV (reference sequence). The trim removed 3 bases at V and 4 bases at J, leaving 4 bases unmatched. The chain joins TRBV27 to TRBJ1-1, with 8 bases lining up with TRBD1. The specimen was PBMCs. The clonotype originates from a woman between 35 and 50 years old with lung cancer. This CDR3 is CASSLDRVGTEAFF. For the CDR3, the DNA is TGTGCCAGCAGTTTGGACAGGGTGGGCACTGAAGCTTTCTTT.